The 21 T cell receptor beta chains below all came from one sample that was sequenced in a study of human T cells and chemical hapten exposure. Total RNA was extracted from unfractionated whole blood. TCRdb passed the 5' RACE reads through MiXCR, listing each CDR3 protein once. Of more than 75,000 distinct CDR3 sequences detected, more than 15% appear once; the ten largest clones hold under 7.5%. These receptors were collected from a female donor in good health.

The chain recombines TRBV27 with TRBJ2-5, with 7 bases fitting TRBD1. V was clipped by 5 bases and J by 1 base; unmatched bases: 4. The germline V gene has CDR1 MNHEY and CDR2 SMNVEV (reference sequence). This CDR3 has 14 amino acids. The CDR3 DNA is TGTGCCAGCAGTCAACAGGGGATCCAAGAGACCCAGTACTTC. It yields the protein CASSQQGIQETQYF.

This clonotype was found a few times. The rearrangement uses TRBV28 and TRBJ1-2; D is perhaps TRBD1 (5 bases). Germline values: CDR1 MDHEN, CDR2 SYDVKM. The ends were cut back, 3 bases at V and 7 bases at J, with 18 bases in the middle. The CDR3 spans 15 residues. The CDR3 DNA reads as TGTGCCAGCAGTTTTGAGGATCTGGGGCGCGGTGGCTACACCTTC. As protein: CASSFEDLGRGGYTF.

The gene calls are TRBV6-6 and TRBJ2-7; the match to TRBD2 covers 8 bases. The germline gives CDR1 MNHNY, CDR2 SVGAGI (reference sequence). The CDR3 contains 15 residues. With 2 bases clipped from V and 0 bases from J, the junction kept 3 bases outside the gene matches. The CDR3 loop reads CASSYPGTSSYEQYF. CDR3 DNA: TGTGCCAGCAGTTACCCCGGGACTAGCTCCTACGAGCAGTACTTC.

This chain links TRBV3-1 with TRBJ1-2; possibly TRBD1 for D (5 bases). Germline assignment: CDR1 LGHDT and CDR2 YNNKEL (reference sequence). The length of the CDR3 is 13 residues. Trimming took off 0 bases at V and 8 bases at J, with 10 bases between the two ends. In nucleotides, the CDR3 is TGTGCCAGCAGCCAAGATGGTCAGGGAGGCTACACCTTC. Its protein is CASSQDGQGGYTF.

In this sample, this clonotype turned up a few times. The CDR3 region is CSATLGEEKLFF. The DNA for the CDR3 is TGCAGTGCTACATTAGGGGAGGAAAAACTGTTTTTT. V is TRBV20-1 and J is TRBJ1-4, with a tentative D call TRBD1 (5 bases). Germline values: CDR1 DFQATT, CDR2 SNEGSKA (reference sequence). CDR3 length: 12 amino acids. Trimming removed 4 bases at V and 8 bases at J, with 11 bases between.

This chain joins TRBV5-1 and TRBJ2-3, with D perhaps matching TRBD1 (5 bases). V was shortened by 1 base and J by 3 bases, with 15 bases between the two germline ends. Looked up from germline, CDR1 is SGHRS and CDR2 is YFSETQ. The CDR3 runs 16 residues. CDR3 sequence (DNA): TGCGCCAGCAGCTTGAAAAGGCAGGGTGGAACAGATACGCAGTATTTT. Translating gives CASSLKRQGGTDTQYF.

The chain recombines TRBV20-1 with TRBJ2-7, with 10 bases matching TRBD1. CDR3 size: 14 residues. Germline V gives CDR1 DFQATT, CDR2 SNEGSKA (reference sequence). V dropped 4 bases and J dropped 3; count of bases not matched to a gene: 6. CDR3 bases: TGCAGTGCTAAACCCGGGACAGGGGACTACGAGCAGTACTTC. As protein: CSAKPGTGDYEQYF.

This clonotype appeared a few times. V and J are TRBV30 and TRBJ2-2; TRBD1 matches 7 bases. Germline CDR1 and CDR2: GTSNPN and SVGIG (reference sequence). The CDR3 length is 17 residues. J gave up 6 bases and V 0 bases, and 13 bases lay outside the gene matches. The CDR3 sequence: CAWSVLLRSGGAGELFF. CDR3 nucleotides: TGTGCCTGGAGTGTACTTCTCAGGTCAGGGGGAGCCGGGGAGCTGTTTTTT. The complete variable domain, with remaining parts taken from reference TRBV30 and TRBJ2-2, reads SQTIHQWPATLVQPVGSPLSLECTVEGTSNPNLYWYRQAAGRGLQLLFYSVGIGQISSEVPQNLSASRPQDRQFILSSKKLLLSDSGFYLCAWSVLLRSGGAGELFFGEGSRLTVL.

This clonotype has a handful of counts. The chain has TRBV7-9 and TRBJ2-1, with D perhaps TRBD1 or TRBD2 (6 bases each). The CDR3 is made up of 13 amino acids. Looked up from germline, CDR1 is SEHNR and CDR2 is FQNEAQ (reference sequence). Trimming pared 4 bases from V and 9 bases from J, leaving 13 bases between. This CDR3 is CASSWLEGGEQFF. The DNA of the CDR3 is TGTGCCAGCAGCTGGCTAGAGGGGGGTGAGCAGTTCTTC.

This clonotype was seen at least ten times. The rearrangement uses TRBV28 and TRBJ1-1, with 7 bases fitting TRBD1. Germline CDR1 reads MDHEN; CDR2 reads SYDVKM. This CDR3 has 14 residues. V trimming: 4 bases; J trimming: 3 bases; junction bases outside the gene matches: 5. CDR3 protein: CASSSTGYHTEAFF. The CDR3 DNA reads TGTGCCAGCAGTTCGACAGGGTATCACACTGAAGCTTTCTTT.

This chain uses TRBV2 with TRBJ2-1; 7 bases align to TRBD2. Trimming at V came to 6 bases and at J to 4 bases, leaving 9 bases not matched to a gene. CDR1 SNHLY and CDR2 FYNNEI come from the germline V gene. The CDR3 is made up of 15 amino acids. CDR3 DNA sequence: TGTGCCAGCAGCCCAGACGCTAGCGGATACAATGAGCAGTTCTTC. Amino acids: CASSPDASGYNEQFF.

The chain carries TRBV3-1 and TRBJ2-5; 8 bases are a match to TRBD1. CDR3 length: 13 residues. With 2 bases clipped from V and 9 bases from J, the junction kept 5 bases outside the gene matches. Germline V lookup: CDR1 LGHDT, CDR2 YNNKEL (reference sequence). In nucleotides, the CDR3 is TGTGCCAGCAGCCAACTATTGACAGGGGCCCAGTACTTC. This encodes CASSQLLTGAQYF.

There are a few counts of this clonotype. V gene TRBV28 combines with J gene TRBJ2-7, with a weak D call TRBD2 (5 bases). V was cut by 5 bases and J by 0 bases, with 20 bases left in between. Germline V CDR1 and CDR2: MDHEN, SYDVKM. The length of the CDR3 is 17 residues. CDR3 region: CASSPIKAGRFSYEQYF. CDR3 bases: TGTGCCAGCAGTCCCATCAAGGCGGGTCGATTCTCCTACGAGCAGTACTTC.

V usage is TRBV7-9 and J usage is TRBJ1-2; D perhaps matches TRBD1 (5 bases). The length of the CDR3 is 13 residues. CDR1 SEHNR and CDR2 FQNEAQ come from the germline V gene (reference sequence). Trimming pared 6 bases from V and 4 bases from J, leaving 12 bases between. The CDR3 loop is CASSKDSVYGYTF. The CDR3 DNA reads TGTGCCAGCAGTAAAGACAGCGTCTATGGCTACACCTTC.

This clonotype was observed a handful of times. V and J are TRBV12-3 or TRBV12-4 and TRBJ2-1; D remains ambiguous. Trimming left V 5 bases short and J 3 bases short, with 11 bases between. The CDR3 length is 14 residues. CDR3 amino acids: CASSLAVLYNEQFF. The CDR3 DNA reads as TGTGCCAGCAGTCTCGCCGTACTCTACAATGAGCAGTTCTTC.

This clonotype was counted only a few times. This sequence joins TRBV3-1 and TRBJ2-2, with D hard to call. Trimming stripped 1 base from V and 4 bases from J, with 13 bases between. CDR1 and CDR2 (germline): LGHDT, YNNKEL (reference sequence). The CDR3 length is 16 residues. DNA of the CDR3: TGTGCCAGCAGCCAAGGATCCGGGTATGGCACCGGGGAGCTGTTTTTT. Translated: CASSQGSGYGTGELFF.

V is TRBV4-2 and J is TRBJ1-4, with D hard to call. The CDR3 has 15 residues. V was trimmed by 4 bases and J by 4 bases, leaving 13 bases between them. Germline-derived CDR1 and CDR2 are LGHNA and YNFKEQ. The CDR3 nucleotides are TGTGCCAGCAGCCCCTCCCACGGGAGTAATGAAAAACTGTTTTTT. It translates to CASSPSHGSNEKLFF.

There are a few counts of this clonotype. The genes are TRBV15 and TRBJ1-6; D is unresolved. The V and J ends lost 0 bases and 10 bases respectively, with 7 bases between them. Germline loops: CDR1 LNHNV, CDR2 YYDKDF (reference sequence). The CDR3 is 13 amino acids. The CDR3: CATSRDLESPLHF. As DNA, the CDR3 is TGTGCCACCAGCAGAGATTTGGAATCACCCCTCCACTTT.

This clonotype was observed at least ten times. The rearrangement joins TRBV5-1 to TRBJ2-5; D unclear. CDR3 length: 13 residues. Trimming shortened V by 3 bases and J by 1 base, and 7 bases separated the two germline ends. Germline CDR1 reads SGHRS; CDR2 reads YFSETQ. The DNA of the CDR3 is TGCGCCAGCAGCTCGAACCTCCAAGAGACCCAGTACTTC. This translates into CASSSNLQETQYF.

The V and J genes are TRBV6-5 and TRBJ2-1; a weak D match, TRBD2 (6 bases). This CDR3 comprises 17 residues. Germline V lookup: CDR1 MNHEY, CDR2 SVGAGI. Between the trimmed V and J ends, which lost 0 bases and 2 bases, there was a span of 14 bases. The CDR3 loop reads CASSYSGGKTAYNEQFF. CDR3 DNA: TGTGCCAGCAGTTACTCCGGCGGGAAGACCGCCTACAATGAGCAGTTCTTC.

For the CDR3, the DNA is TGTGCCAGCAGCTTAGGGGGGACCCAAGAGACCCAGTACTTC. This sequence encodes CASSLGGTQETQYF. The chain employs TRBV7-2 and TRBJ2-5; D may be TRBD1 or TRBD2 (5 bases each). V gave up 1 base and J gave up 1 base, with 7 bases separating them. This CDR3 has 14 residues. Germline values: CDR1 SGHTA, CDR2 FQGNSA.